The clone carrying this T cell receptor beta chain occurred once. Its antigen is unknown. This record belongs to a study of cytomegalovirus exposure and HLA in healthy donors. The donors were in the approximately 120-subject validation cohort, distinct from the roughly 600-subject first cohort. This CDR3 is built from 15 residues. V was clipped by 8 bases and J by 0 bases; unmatched bases: 5. The V gene's germline CDR1 is MNHEY and CDR2 SVGAGI. Clones were read by immunoSEQ multiplex PCR, and TCRdb kept only the in-frame ones, dropping some. The table records tens of thousands of clones, 90% to 95% of them present only once. Findings and limits, study-wide: Reports showed the classifier diagnosing cytomegalovirus status with high specificity and sensitivity. The tendency of first-cohort TCR clusters to co-occur in the 120 or so validation repertoires was identified by a subsequent analysis. Most TCR sequences proved rare, with some public TCRs found in many donors.

This chain links TRBV6-5 with TRBJ1-2; 11 bases map to TRBD1. The sequence was obtained from a woman younger than 35 in good health and CMV-seropositive. The source material was PBMCs. CDR3 in DNA: TGTGCCAGCTGGGACAGGGGGGCAGCTAACTATGGCTACACCTTC. It is translated as CASWDRGAANYGYTF.